This TCR beta chain came from a study of Ad26.COV2.S vaccination and SARS-CoV-2 variants. Study findings and constraints: Possibly, TCR breadth and depth analyses underestimated total T cell responses.

V lost 0 bases, J lost 0 bases, and 10 bases lay in between. CDR1 is SGDLS and CDR2 is YYNGEE in the germline V gene. The CDR3 is 15 amino acids. Treatment: roughly 20 received Ad26.COV2.S at low or high dose, single or two shots; roughly 5 received placebo; per-sample allocation not given. After the first vaccine or placebo injection, samples were drawn on day 63. Spike of the Wuhan-strain SARS-CoV-2 was expressed by an Ad26 vector, which formed the vaccine. TCRdb's table, derived via immunoSEQ multiplex PCR, lists solely in-frame clones and lacks some. The sample contains some 480,000 clones, around nine tenths of which appear only once. Worth noting for this clone: What it binds is unknown.

Sequencing used peripheral blood, obtained in a trial of Ad26.COV2.S vaccine versus placebo. The receptor was isolated from a person aged 18-65 years who received the Ad26.COV2.S COVID-19 vaccine or a placebo. V and J are TRBV9 and TRBJ2-7; D may be TRBD2 (6 bases). The CDR3, as DNA: TGTGCCAGCAGCGTAGAAGCGGGCGCCTCCTACGAGCAGTACTTC. Translation: CASSVEAGASYEQYF.